This section outlines one TCR beta chain sequence together with its context. The target antigen is unknown. V gave up 0 bases and J gave up 6 bases, with 12 bases separating them. The CDR3 loop spans 14 amino acids. Germline V lookup: CDR1 SGHNT, CDR2 YYREEE (reference sequence). These data originate in a study of cytomegalovirus exposure and HLA in healthy donors. Overall study results and limits: What TCR beta sequences reportedly achieved was accurate prediction of HLA-A and HLA-B alleles in most subjects. Per published reports, the classifier diagnosed cytomegalovirus status with high specificity and sensitivity.

Donors showed nominal health when sampled, although they likely had unrecorded immune exposures. Researchers ran the PCR with 60 Vbeta and 13 Jbeta primers. The data were produced by immunoSEQ multiplex PCR, yet TCRdb's version contains in-frame clones alone and is incomplete. The sample has fewer than 200,000 clones, roughly 88% seen once. The chain couples TRBV5-4 to TRBJ1-2; D is unresolved. The material sequenced was PBMCs. The clonotype was recovered from a girl aged 2 to 9 in good health and CMV-seropositive. CDR3 in DNA: TGTGCCAGCAGCTTGGGTGGCGGGCCCAATGGCTACACCTTC. It specifies CASSLGGGPNGYTF.